This T cell receptor (beta chain) stems from a study of blood T cell repertoires in COVID-19. Study summary: Samples taken during acute and convalescent COVID-19 were collected in the United States, Italy and Spain.

The protocol was immunoSEQ multiplex PCR, while the TCRdb copy is restricted to in-frame clones and leaves out a portion. The sample shows about 100,000 clones, 70% to 85% of them seen only once. CDR3 length: 11 residues. V was trimmed by 7 bases and J by 7 bases, leaving 10 bases between them. CDR1 and CDR2 from the germline V gene are LNHDA and SQIVND (reference sequence). The sequencing input was peripheral blood. This chain links TRBV19 with TRBJ1-2; D gene ambiguous. The origin of this receptor is a woman aged 55-69 years with acute or convalescent COVID-19. This CDR3 reads CASNEGFGYTF. The CDR3 DNA reads as TGTGCCAGTAACGAGGGTTTTGGCTACACCTTC.